The 14 T cell receptor beta chains below all came from one sample that was sequenced in a study of blood T cell repertoires in COVID-19. Data came from immunoSEQ multiplex PCR; TCRdb stores just in-frame clones and leaves some out. Of over 200,000 clones in the sample, 85% to 90% were seen once. Sequences were obtained from PBMCs or T cells enriched from blood (not recorded which). These receptor sequences come from a man aged 18-30 years who had recovered from COVID-19.

The chain uses TRBV7-3 and TRBJ2-2; TRBD2 agrees at 8 bases. CDR1 is SGHTA and CDR2 is FQGTGA in the germline V gene. Trimming removed 5 bases from V and 6 bases from J; junction bases left unmatched: 5. This CDR3 region has 14 residues. As DNA, the CDR3 is TGTGCCAGCAGCGAAAGCGGGAGCCCCGGGGAGCTGTTTTTT. This gives the protein CASSESGSPGELFF.

V is TRBV7-9 and J is TRBJ1-2, with TRBD1 matching over 7 bases. The CDR3 runs 14 residues. Germline values: CDR1 SEHNR, CDR2 FQNEAQ (reference sequence). The trim removed 0 bases at V and 4 bases at J, leaving 2 bases unmatched. DNA for the CDR3: TGTGCCAGCAGCTTAGCCCGGACAGGCTATGGCTACACCTTC. It codes for CASSLARTGYGYTF.

This clone showed up just once. V usage is TRBV14 and J usage is TRBJ2-7, with D tentatively TRBD1 (6 bases). This CDR3 is 13 amino acids long. The V and J ends lost 4 bases and 6 bases respectively, with 13 bases between them. The V gene's germline CDR1 is SGHDN and CDR2 FVKESK. In DNA, the CDR3 is TGTGCCAGCAGCCGGGACACTCATACCGAGCAGTACTTC. Residues: CASSRDTHTEQYF.

The V call is TRBV7-9, the J call TRBJ2-1; D may be TRBD2 (6 bases). Per germline, CDR1 SEHNR and CDR2 FQNEAQ (reference sequence). This CDR3 comprises 15 residues. The ends were cut back, 1 base at V and 5 bases at J, with 12 bases in the middle. CDR3: CASSLETSRNNEQFF. The CDR3 nucleotides are TGTGCCAGCAGCTTAGAAACTAGCCGAAACAATGAGCAGTTCTTC.

The rearrangement joins TRBV5-1 to TRBJ2-6; D is possibly TRBD1 (6 bases). CDR1 and CDR2 from the germline V gene are SGHRS and YFSETQ. The V gene lost 6 bases and the J gene lost 0 bases, with 10 bases spanning the gap. The CDR3 is 15 amino acids. The CDR3 DNA reads TGCGCCAGCAACGGACAGATCTCTGGGGCCAACGTCCTGACTTTC. This codes for CASNGQISGANVLTF.

The genes are TRBV19 and TRBJ2-5; 10 positions agree with TRBD2. The germline CDR1 and CDR2 sequences are LNHDA and SQIVND (reference sequence). CDR3 length equals 13 residues. The J segment lost 5 bases and the V segment lost 6 bases, leaving 3 bases of the junction unmatched. The CDR3 spells CASRGLATETQYF. CDR3 DNA: TGTGCCAGTAGGGGACTAGCGACGGAGACCCAGTACTTC.

The chain is built from TRBV7-2 and TRBJ1-6; D is perhaps TRBD1 (6 bases). Trimming pared 6 bases from V and 10 bases from J, leaving 10 bases between. Per germline, CDR1 SGHTA and CDR2 FQGNSA. This CDR3 is 12 amino acids long. In DNA form, the CDR3 reads TGTGCCAGCAGATCAGGGGTCTCACCCCTCCACTTT. Protein: CASRSGVSPLHF.

The V call is TRBV9, the J call TRBJ2-5, with 8 bases identical to TRBD2. Germline CDR1 is SGDLS and CDR2 is YYNGEE. This CDR3 region has 15 residues. The V and J ends lost 0 bases and 4 bases, in that order; junction bases with no gene match: 5. Written as DNA, the CDR3 is TGTGCCAGCAGCGTAGCAGCGGGAGTAGGAGAGACCCAGTACTTC. Encoded protein: CASSVAAGVGETQYF. The variable domain in full, with the rest retrieved from reference TRBV9 and TRBJ2-5, is DSGVTQTPKHLITATGQRVTLRCSPRSGDLSVYWYQQSLDQGLQFLIQYYNGEERAKGNILERFSAQQFPDLHSELNLSSLELGDSALYFCASSVAAGVGETQYFGPGTRLLVL.

The chain is built from TRBV18 and TRBJ1-1; D is unresolved. The CDR3 runs to 12 residues. The germline V and J ends were trimmed by 3 bases and 8 bases, with 10 bases remaining between them. Germline values: CDR1 KGHSH, CDR2 LQKENI. Here the CDR3 reads CASSPDAGEAFF. In DNA form, the CDR3 reads TGTGCCAGCTCACCCGATGCGGGAGAAGCTTTCTTT.

This sequence joins TRBV7-2 and TRBJ1-2; TRBD1 aligns across 10 bases. The CDR3 loop spans 15 amino acids. Losses at the gene ends were 1 base for V and 8 bases for J; bases not matched to a gene: 7. CDR1 is SGHTA, CDR2 FQGNSA, per germline. As DNA, the CDR3 is TGTGCCAGCAGCTTAGAAAGACAGGGGGCAAGCGGCTACACCTTC. Amino acid sequence: CASSLERQGASGYTF.

The chain has TRBV6-1 and TRBJ2-2, with TRBD2 matching over 13 bases. The CDR3 is 17 residues long. Trimming cost V 1 base and J 1 base; bases outside gene matches: 0. Germline V gene lookup returns CDR1 MNHNS and CDR2 SASEGT. CDR3 bases: TGTGCCAGCAGTGAAGGACTAGCGGGGGGGAACACCGGGGAGCTGTTTTTT. It specifies CASSEGLAGGNTGELFF.

The table lists this clone with a few counts. The chain joins TRBV5-1 to TRBJ1-6, with D hard to call. CDR3 size: 12 residues. Germline lookup yields CDR1 SGHRS and CDR2 YFSETQ. V lost 4 bases, J lost 10 bases, and 9 bases lay in between. The CDR3 nucleotides read TGCGCCAGCAGCACCGAGAACTCACCCCTCCACTTT. This gives the protein CASSTENSPLHF.

The rearrangement uses TRBV15 and TRBJ1-1, with 8 bases lining up with TRBD1. The germline V gene encodes CDR1 LNHNV and CDR2 YYDKDF (reference sequence). This CDR3 is built from 15 residues. Trimming at V came to 3 bases and at J to 5 bases, leaving 8 bases not matched to a gene. The CDR3 region is CATSRGTGGGTEAFF. The CDR3 bases are TGTGCCACCAGCAGGGGCACAGGGGGTGGAACTGAAGCTTTCTTT.

V is TRBV7-6 and J is TRBJ1-3; D gene unclear. Trimming left V 4 bases short and J 0 bases short, with 7 bases between. The CDR3 sequence is 14 residues long. From germline, CDR1 is SGHVS and CDR2 FNYEAQ. DNA for the CDR3: TGTGCCAGCAGCTCCCCGGGCTCTGGAAACACCATATATTTT. It specifies CASSSPGSGNTIYF.